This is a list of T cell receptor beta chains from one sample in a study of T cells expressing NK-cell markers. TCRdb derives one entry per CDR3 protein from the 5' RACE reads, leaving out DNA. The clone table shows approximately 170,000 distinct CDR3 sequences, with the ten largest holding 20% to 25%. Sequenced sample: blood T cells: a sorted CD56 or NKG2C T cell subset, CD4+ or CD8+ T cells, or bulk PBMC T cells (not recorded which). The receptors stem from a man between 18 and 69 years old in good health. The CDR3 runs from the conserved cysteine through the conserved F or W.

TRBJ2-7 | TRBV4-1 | CASSQDFGFYEQYF
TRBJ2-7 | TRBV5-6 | CASSRAGVFSYEQYF
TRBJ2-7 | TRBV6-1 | CASSPSLSAVLLYEQYF
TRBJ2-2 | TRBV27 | CASSFLAGGMTGELFF
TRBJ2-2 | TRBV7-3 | CASSPGLATTGELFF
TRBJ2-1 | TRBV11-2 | CASSLEISGGYNEQFF
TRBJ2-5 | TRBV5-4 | CAGVDGGAEETQYF
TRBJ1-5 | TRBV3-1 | CASSQGSLGQQPQHF
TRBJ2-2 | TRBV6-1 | CASSADSYTGELFF
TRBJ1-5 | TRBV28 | CASSPNSEGGPSNQPQHF
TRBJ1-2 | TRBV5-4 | CASSGPKGLYGYTF
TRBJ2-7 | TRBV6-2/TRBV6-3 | CASRSGTVSSYEQYF
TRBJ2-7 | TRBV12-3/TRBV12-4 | CASSFTVRASYEQYF
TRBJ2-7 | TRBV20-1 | CSASNDWDSDTYEQYF
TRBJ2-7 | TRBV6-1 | CASSGTGLHEQYF
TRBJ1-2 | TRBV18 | CASSDATGSYTF
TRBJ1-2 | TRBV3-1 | CASSHLSDLPRGYTF
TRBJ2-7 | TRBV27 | CASSSGLGPTEQYF
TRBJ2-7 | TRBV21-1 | CASSTNGTLALKATYEQYF
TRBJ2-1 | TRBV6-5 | CASSYSTSAAIYNEQFF
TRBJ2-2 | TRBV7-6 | CASSTRDNAERGELFF
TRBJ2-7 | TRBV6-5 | CASSYSGGGGYEQYF
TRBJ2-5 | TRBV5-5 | CASSLVFGTSQETQYF
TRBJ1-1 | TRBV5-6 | CASILWGEDTEAFF
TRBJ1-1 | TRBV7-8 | CASSLAREVTEAFF
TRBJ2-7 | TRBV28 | CASTQELSVHEQYF
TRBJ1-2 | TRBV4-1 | CASRREPGGTNYGYTF
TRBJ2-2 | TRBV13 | CASSFRQINTGELFF
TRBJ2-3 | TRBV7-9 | CASSYRTSGVSTDTQYF
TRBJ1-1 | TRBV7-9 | CASSFGPSEAFF
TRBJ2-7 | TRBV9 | CASSVGSTPREEQYF
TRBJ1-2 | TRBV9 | CASSLRGSPYGYTF
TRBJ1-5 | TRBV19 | CASSGTGGSYQPQHF
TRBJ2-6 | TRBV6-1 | CASSKDGTSGANVLTF
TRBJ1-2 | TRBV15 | CATSRDQLGQSYGYTF
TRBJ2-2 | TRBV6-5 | CASSSGTSGGIGELFF
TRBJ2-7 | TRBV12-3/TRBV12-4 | CASSSYGAGAYEQYF
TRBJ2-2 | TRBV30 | CAWDGTETPNTGELFF
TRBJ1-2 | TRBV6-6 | CASSYEGPYGYTF
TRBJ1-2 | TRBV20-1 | CSARLAWGPNYGYTF
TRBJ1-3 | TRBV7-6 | CASSSSGTGGNTIYF
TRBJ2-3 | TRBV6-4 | CASSPERAGGADTQYF
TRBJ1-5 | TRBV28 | CASSSMGERALQPQHF
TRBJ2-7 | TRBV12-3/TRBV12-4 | CASSLGGISLHEQYF
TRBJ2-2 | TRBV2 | CASRSRSDGELFF
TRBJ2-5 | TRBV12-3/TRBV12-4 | CASSTSEGRGRETQYF
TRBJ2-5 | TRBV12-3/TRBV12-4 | CASRLAGLEETQYF
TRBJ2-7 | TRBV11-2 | CASSFGALERDLEQYF
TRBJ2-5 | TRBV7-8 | CASSLVISAQETQYF